The TCR beta chain described here comes from a study of cytomegalovirus exposure and HLA in healthy donors. It was with 60 Vbeta and 13 Jbeta primers that the PCR ran. TCRdb keeps only in-frame clones here, not all; method: immunoSEQ multiplex PCR. Of under 90,000 clones listed, about nine tenths are singletons. Trimming pared 5 bases from V and 10 bases from J, leaving 17 bases between. CDR3 length equals 13 residues. Germline V gene lookup returns CDR1 LGHNA and CDR2 YSLEER. Broader study findings: There were some public TCRs occurring in many donors, but most TCR sequences were rare.

This clone was detected only a few times. The antigen is unknown. This chain connects TRBV4-3 to TRBJ1-1, with no clear D. The receptor was derived from a man between 18 and 29 years old in good health and CMV-seronegative. The sample comprised PBMCs. CDR3 bases: TGCGCCAGCAGCTCCACCGAGTGGTCGGGAGCTTTCTTT. It is translated as CASSSTEWSGAFF.